The present T cell receptor beta chain was sequenced within a study of cytomegalovirus exposure and HLA in healthy donors. Study-wide findings and caveats: CMV serostatus alone was available as immune exposure information. Trimming of TCR beta V- and J-genes showed a link, identified in a later analysis, to a missense DCLRE1C variant.

After removal of 1 base from V and 3 bases from J, the junction contained 11 bases not matched to a gene. Germline V gene sequence: CDR1 SEHNR, CDR2 FQNEAQ (reference sequence). This CDR3 spans 18 amino acids. PCR was performed using 60 Vbeta and 13 Jbeta primers. Produced via immunoSEQ multiplex PCR; TCRdb's table is partial and in-frame only. The data show about 220,000 clones, 82% seen once. This clone has just a few counts. Antigen unknown. The rearrangement links TRBV7-9 to TRBJ1-1; 10 bases agree with TRBD1. Sequences were obtained from PBMCs. The TCR was taken from a man between 35 and 55 years old in good health and CMV-seropositive. In DNA, the CDR3 is TGTGCCAGCAGCTTAGAGGGCCTGACAGGGGGCGGGGACACTGAAGCTTTCTTT. Protein: CASSLEGLTGGGDTEAFF.